This TCR beta chain was captured by sequencing in a study of blood T cell repertoires in COVID-19. Study details: The United States, Italy and Spain provided the acute and convalescent COVID-19 samples. PBMCs, B-cell-depleted T cells, or T cells provided the cDNA or gDNA that made up the material.

The germline V gene has CDR1 SGHTA and CDR2 FQGNSA. CDR3 length: 14 amino acids. Trimming cost V 5 bases and J 7 bases; bases outside gene matches: 7. Original handling: Nucleated cell number was recorded as an estimate derived from reference gene primer amplification. The assay was immunoSEQ multiplex PCR, and TCRdb's table has in-frame clones only and misses some. The V and J calls and clone size were taken over from that table, and D and trimming were inferred from the DNA. The repertoire holds a few hundred thousand clones, with approximately 85% as singletons. The sequence was obtained from a man in his fifties or sixties with active or convalescent COVID-19. The rearrangement uses TRBV7-2 and TRBJ2-1; 8 bases agree with TRBD1. The specimen was peripheral blood. CDR3 residues: CASSRDRKDNEQFF. CDR3 DNA: TGTGCCAGCAGCCGGGACAGGAAGGATAATGAGCAGTTCTTC.